The rows below give T cell receptor beta chains drawn from one sample of a study of cytomegalovirus exposure and HLA in healthy donors. The protocol was immunoSEQ multiplex PCR, while the TCRdb copy is restricted to in-frame clones and leaves out a portion. The table for this sample gives just over 40,000 clones. Sequenced: PBMCs. These receptors were obtained from a young man in good health and CMV-seronegative. Both conserved end residues are part of each CDR3. The D gene is left open where the match is weak.

j_gene: TRBJ2-3; v_gene: TRBV15; d_gene: TRBD2; CDR3nt: TGTGCCACCAGCACTAGCGGGGGGGCCACAGATACGCAGTATTTT; CDR3aa: CATSTSGGATDTQYF
j_gene: TRBJ1-6; v_gene: TRBV6-5; d_gene: TRBD1; CDR3nt: TGTGCCAGCAGTTACACCGGGACAGGGGATAATTCACCCCTCCACTTT; CDR3aa: CASSYTGTGDNSPLHF
j_gene: TRBJ2-7; v_gene: TRBV6-1; d_gene: TRBD2; CDR3nt: TGTGCCAGCAGTGATCTTAGCGGGAGCCCGGAAGAGCAGTACTTC; CDR3aa: CASSDLSGSPEEQYF
j_gene: TRBJ1-1; v_gene: TRBV7-2; d_gene: NA; CDR3nt: TGTGCCAGCGTTTCCGGGACACGAGCTTTCTTT; CDR3aa: CASVSGTRAFF
j_gene: TRBJ2-5; v_gene: TRBV5-4; d_gene: TRBD2; CDR3nt: TGTGCCAGCAGCCTTCCTTCGGGACTAGCGTTCCAAGAGACCCAGTACTTC; CDR3aa: CASSLPSGLAFQETQYF
j_gene: TRBJ2-1; v_gene: TRBV4-1; d_gene: TRBD2; CDR3nt: TGCGCCAGCAGCCAAGTGATAGCGGGACCCAATGAGCAGTTCTTC; CDR3aa: CASSQVIAGPNEQFF
j_gene: TRBJ2-7; v_gene: TRBV6-5; d_gene: NA; CDR3nt: TGTGCCAGCAGTTACTCGGCGGGGCTACTCGCCTACGAGCAGTACTTC; CDR3aa: CASSYSAGLLAYEQYF
j_gene: TRBJ1-1; v_gene: TRBV10-3; d_gene: NA; CDR3nt: TGTGCCACCACGAGGAACACTGAAGCTTTCTTT; CDR3aa: CATTRNTEAFF
j_gene: TRBJ2-2; v_gene: TRBV9; d_gene: NA; CDR3nt: TGTGCCAGCAGCGTAGGCAGGGCCACCGGGGAGCTGTTTTTT; CDR3aa: CASSVGRATGELFF
j_gene: TRBJ2-4; v_gene: TRBV7-6; d_gene: NA; CDR3nt: TGTGCCAGCAGCCAGGCGGGGGCCCAAAACATTCAGTACTTC; CDR3aa: CASSQAGAQNIQYF
j_gene: TRBJ2-2; v_gene: TRBV5-1; d_gene: TRBD2; CDR3nt: TGCGCCAGCAGCGGCGAACTAGCGGGGGGGAACACCGGGGAGCTGTTTTTT; CDR3aa: CASSGELAGGNTGELFF
j_gene: TRBJ2-5; v_gene: TRBV5-4; d_gene: NA; CDR3nt: TGTGCCAGCAGTTCGCAGGGCTATGGAGAGACCCAGTACTTC; CDR3aa: CASSSQGYGETQYF
j_gene: TRBJ1-2; v_gene: TRBV7-9; d_gene: NA; CDR3nt: TGTGCCAGCAGCTCCAGGGGCCGCTATGGCTACACCTTC; CDR3aa: CASSSRGRYGYTF
j_gene: TRBJ1-1; v_gene: TRBV2; d_gene: NA; CDR3nt: TGTGCCAGCACGTCCCGGGCCCAGGGCACGAACACTGAAGCTTTCTTT; CDR3aa: CASTSRAQGTNTEAFF
j_gene: TRBJ2-1; v_gene: TRBV18; d_gene: NA; CDR3nt: TGTGCCAGCTCACCTGGCTCCCAGGAGCAGTTCTTC; CDR3aa: CASSPGSQEQFF
j_gene: TRBJ2-7; v_gene: TRBV27; d_gene: TRBD1; CDR3nt: TGTGCCAGCAGTACCGATGACAGGGGGCGCGGCGAGCAGTACTTC; CDR3aa: CASSTDDRGRGEQYF
j_gene: TRBJ1-4; v_gene: TRBV30; d_gene: NA; CDR3nt: TGTGCCTGGAGTGTTGGGCAGGGGCGAGAAAAACTGTTTTTT; CDR3aa: CAWSVGQGREKLFF
j_gene: TRBJ2-5; v_gene: TRBV10-3; d_gene: TRBD2; CDR3nt: TGTGCCGCCGGCGGGGGTTTTGGGGAGACCCAGTACTTC; CDR3aa: CAAGGGFGETQYF
j_gene: TRBJ1-4; v_gene: TRBV30; d_gene: NA; CDR3nt: TGTGCCTGGAGTTTGGGGGGGGAAAAACTGTTTTTT; CDR3aa: CAWSLGGEKLFF
j_gene: TRBJ2-1; v_gene: TRBV29-1; d_gene: TRBD2; CDR3nt: TGCGCTAAAAGAGCGGGAGATCTTAATGAGCAGTTCTTC; CDR3aa: CAKRAGDLNEQFF
j_gene: TRBJ2-2; v_gene: TRBV18; d_gene: NA; CDR3nt: TGTGCCAGCTCACCAATGGACGGGGAGAACACCGGGGAGCTGTTTTTT; CDR3aa: CASSPMDGENTGELFF
j_gene: TRBJ2-3; v_gene: TRBV29-1; d_gene: NA; CDR3nt: TGCAGCGTTGAAGATCAAGCGGCAGATACGCAGTATTTT; CDR3aa: CSVEDQAADTQYF
j_gene: TRBJ1-5; v_gene: TRBV19; d_gene: NA; CDR3nt: TGTGCCAGTAGTAGGATGACAGGCATCTTTGGCAATCAGCCCCAGCATTTT; CDR3aa: CASSRMTGIFGNQPQHF
j_gene: TRBJ1-6; v_gene: TRBV7-2; d_gene: TRBD1; CDR3nt: TGTGCCAGCAGCGCCCCTCAGGGACAGGGGACACATAATTCACCCCTCCACTTT; CDR3aa: CASSAPQGQGTHNSPLHF
j_gene: TRBJ2-1; v_gene: TRBV28; d_gene: NA; CDR3nt: TGTGCCAGCAGTTTACGACTAGTTCAAACCAATGAGCAGTTCTTC; CDR3aa: CASSLRLVQTNEQFF
j_gene: TRBJ1-1; v_gene: TRBV19; d_gene: TRBD1; CDR3nt: TGTGCCAGCTGGGACAGTCGAATGGAGGTCACTGAAGCTTTCTTT; CDR3aa: CASWDSRMEVTEAFF
j_gene: TRBJ2-7; v_gene: TRBV7-2; d_gene: TRBD2; CDR3nt: TGTGCCAGCAGCCTACTGCAGGGACTAGTGTACGAGCAGTACTTC; CDR3aa: CASSLLQGLVYEQYF
j_gene: TRBJ2-5; v_gene: TRBV9; d_gene: TRBD2; CDR3nt: TGTGCCAGCAGCGCTCGTAGCGGGGAAGGGACCCAGTACTTC; CDR3aa: CASSARSGEGTQYF
j_gene: TRBJ1-1; v_gene: TRBV9; d_gene: TRBD1; CDR3nt: TGTGCCAGCAGCGTAGGGACAGGGAACACTGAAGCTTTCTTT; CDR3aa: CASSVGTGNTEAFF
j_gene: TRBJ2-3; v_gene: TRBV6-5; d_gene: TRBD1; CDR3nt: TGTGCCAGCAGCCGGACAGGGGGCGCAGATACGCAGTATTTT; CDR3aa: CASSRTGGADTQYF
j_gene: TRBJ2-1; v_gene: TRBV6-5; d_gene: NA; CDR3nt: TGTGCCAGTATGGGGGGACCTTCATCCGACAATGAGCAGTTCTTC; CDR3aa: CASMGGPSSDNEQFF